This T cell receptor (beta chain) was retrieved from a study of CD8 T cells in ankylosing spondylitis. Quantitative 5'-RACE was performed with molecular barcodes, and it yielded the TCR beta libraries. TCRdb recomputed calls from the 5' RACE reads with MiXCR, one row per CDR3 protein. The sample contains about 230,000 distinct CDR3 sequences, around 8% of which appear only once. Many counts were recorded for this clonotype. The material sequenced was blood, either unsorted or a sorted T cell fraction (not recorded which). The TCR comes from a female donor with ankylosing spondylitis or in good health (not recorded which).

CDR3 bases: TGTGCCAGCAGACCGCAGGGTATAACCCGCAATCAGCCCCAGCATTTT. Amino acid sequence: CASRPQGITRNQPQHF. The chain uses TRBV6-5 and TRBJ1-5; TRBD1 might be the D (5 bases). The V and J ends lost 6 bases and 2 bases respectively, with 17 bases between them. This CDR3 is 16 amino acids long. Germline V gives CDR1 MNHEY, CDR2 SVGAGI.